This passage covers 30 T cell receptor beta chains from one sample sequenced in a study of molecular identifiers for immune sequencing clone quantification. TCRdb redid the calling of the PCR reads with MiXCR, one entry per CDR3 protein. The sample holds roughly 320,000 distinct CDR3 sequences, roughly 24% seen once. Input material: naive CD8+ T cells from blood, with Jurkat cell RNA spiked in. Subset described: FACS-sorted CD8+CD4-CCR7+CD45RA+ naive T cells. The receptors shown here come from a human donor in good health. Some libraries in this study had Jurkat cell RNA spiked in.

With respect to this clonotype: A much larger clone lies one base from this, so it may be a read error. This chain uses TRBV5-1 with TRBJ2-1; D remains ambiguous. Germline assignment: CDR1 SGHRS and CDR2 YFSETQ. CDR3 length: 13 amino acids. The CDR3 DNA reads as TGCGCCAGCAGCTTGGATGGTTTTAATGATCAGTTCTTC. It is translated as CASSLDGFNDQFF.

As concerns this clonotype: A much more abundant neighbour one base away suggests this may be a read error. The chain employs TRBV4-1 and TRBJ2-5; possible D gene TRBD2, 6 bases. CDR1 is MGHRA, CDR2 YSYEKL, per germline. Trimming pared 0 bases from V and 9 bases from J, leaving 17 bases between. The CDR3 consists of 15 residues. In DNA, the CDR3 is TGCGCCAGCAGCCAAGATCGCGGGACCGTGTGGGCCCAGTACTTC. It translates to CASSQDRGTVWAQYF.

This clonotype has at least ten counts. V usage is TRBV30 and J usage is TRBJ2-7; D is unclear. The germline V gene encodes CDR1 GTSNPN and CDR2 SVGIG (reference sequence). This CDR3 has 11 amino acids. V gave up 0 bases and J gave up 5 bases, with 5 bases separating them. DNA for the CDR3: TGTGCCTGGAGTGTAGGCGACGAGCAGTACTTC. Translated, it gives CAWSVGDEQYF.

A note on this clonotype: Only one base separates this from a far larger clonotype, so it likely reflects a read error. The J gene is TRBJ2-3, the V gene TRBV11-2; D is unclear. The CDR3 has 11 amino acids. The germline CDR1 and CDR2 sequences are SGHAT and FQNNGV. CDR3 sequence: CAGSLTDTQYF. DNA of the CDR3: TGTGCCGGCAGCCTCACAGATACGCAGTATTTT.

As for this clonotype: A clone one base away is much larger, so this may be a read error. V is TRBV28 and J is TRBJ2-4, with 8 bases that match TRBD2. V was pared by 4 bases and J by 2 bases, with 13 bases of the junction left unmatched. Germline lookup yields CDR1 MDHEN and CDR2 SYDVKM. The CDR3 sequence is 18 residues long. CDR3 sequence reads: CASSSGVSGTLTKNIQYF. CDR3 nucleotides: TGTGCCAGCAGTTCCGGGGTTAGCGGGACGCTAACCAAAAACATTCAGTACTTC.

This clonotype occurred a few times. The chain couples TRBV30 to TRBJ1-1; D is possibly TRBD1 (5 bases). Trimming removed 0 bases at V and 2 bases at J, with 7 bases between. From germline, CDR1 is GTSNPN and CDR2 SVGIG (reference sequence). This CDR3 is 13 amino acids long. CDR3 sequence (DNA): TGTGCCTGGAGTGTGACAGCCAACACTGAAGCTTTCTTT. This codes for CAWSVTANTEAFF.

This clonotype occurred many times. The CDR3 is CASSPLTVNIQYF. CDR3 nucleotide sequence: TGTGCCAGCAGCCCGTTGACGGTAAACATTCAGTACTTC. The chain employs TRBV7-2 and TRBJ2-4, with D unresolved. Trimming removed 5 bases at V and 6 bases at J, with 11 bases between. This CDR3 comprises 13 residues. Germline CDR1 reads SGHTA; CDR2 reads FQGNSA.

CDR3 bases: TGTGCCAGCAGGCGGACGGCAGACACTGAAGCTTTCTTT. Encoded protein: CASRRTADTEAFF. The gene calls are TRBV27 and TRBJ1-1; D is ambiguous. The CDR3 totals 13 residues. V was shortened by 6 bases and J by 3 bases, with 11 bases between the two germline ends. Germline V gene lookup returns CDR1 MNHEY and CDR2 SMNVEV (reference sequence).

This clonotype showed up many times. This sequence joins TRBV5-1 and TRBJ2-5, with TRBD1 matching 8 bases. CDR1 and CDR2 (germline): SGHRS, YFSETQ. CDR3 length: 17 amino acids. Losses at the gene ends were 4 bases for V and 0 bases for J; bases not matched to a gene: 11. In DNA form, the CDR3 reads TGCGCCAGCAGCGCAGCCTGGACAGGGATGTACCAAGAGACCCAGTACTTC. This codes for CASSAAWTGMYQETQYF.

This clonotype came up a few times. The CDR3, as DNA: TGTGCCAGCAGCCTGGACAGGGTGCGGACTGAAGCTTTCTTT. Translation: CASSLDRVRTEAFF. The V gene is TRBV5-6, the J gene TRBJ1-1, with 8 bases matching TRBD1. The length of the CDR3 is 14 residues. The germline CDR1 and CDR2 sequences are SGHDT and YYEEEE. V lost 4 bases to trimming and J lost 5 bases; unmatched junction nucleotides: 7.

In its sample, this clonotype was seen many times. The rearrangement joins TRBV27 to TRBJ2-1; 7 bases are a match to TRBD2. The CDR3 has 14 residues. V shed 4 bases, J shed 7 bases, and the junction held 7 bases outside the gene matches. CDR1 and CDR2 from the germline V gene are MNHEY and SMNVEV (reference sequence). This CDR3 reads CASSSGLRFNEQFF. CDR3 nucleotides: TGTGCCAGCAGTTCGGGACTAAGGTTTAATGAGCAGTTCTTC.

Notes on this clonotype: Just one base apart from a much larger clone, this may be a read error. V is TRBV6-5 and J is TRBJ1-5, with D possibly TRBD1 on 5 matching bases. The CDR3 extends over 14 amino acids. Germline V gene data show CDR1 as MNHEY and CDR2 as SVGAGI. V shed 5 bases and J shed 10 bases, with 18 bases lying between them. The CDR3: CASSRTGQSDPQHF. Written as DNA, the CDR3 is TGTGCCAGCAGTAGGACGGGGCAATCAGATCCCCAGCATTTT.

Note on this clonotype: A much larger clone sits a single nucleotide away, making a read error possible. As DNA, the CDR3 is TGCGCCAGCTCGAACTCCTGGGATGAAAAACTGTTTTTT. Residues: CASSNSWDEKLFF. The V gene is TRBV4-1, the J gene TRBJ1-4; no definite D call. CDR3 length equals 13 residues. The germline CDR1 and CDR2 sequences are MGHRA and YSYEKL. With 8 bases removed from V and 6 bases from J, the gap between germline ends came to 13 bases.

The sample holds a few counts of this clonotype. The chain recombines TRBV4-3 with TRBJ2-7, with TRBD1 matching over 7 bases. The length of the CDR3 is 14 residues. Trimming took 4 bases from V and 4 from J; bases not matched to a gene: 7. Germline CDR1 and CDR2: LGHNA and YSLEER. CDR3 coding DNA: TGCGCCAGCAGCCCAAACAGGGGTGCGTACGAGCAGTACTTC. Its protein is CASSPNRGAYEQYF.

In this sample, this clonotype turned up many times. The chain links TRBV7-9 to TRBJ2-5; maybe TRBD2 (6 bases). The V end lost 2 bases, the J end lost 10 bases, and 20 bases lay between the germline ends. From germline, CDR1 is SEHNR and CDR2 FQNEAQ (reference sequence). The CDR3 length is 15 residues. The CDR3 nucleotides read TGTGCCAGCAGCTTAACGGGGATCAAGGGCGGGGTCCAGTACTTC. Its translation is CASSLTGIKGGVQYF.

This clonotype showed up many times. The rearrangement joins TRBV28 to TRBJ2-3; 9 bases are a match to TRBD1. CDR3 length: 13 residues. V dropped 5 bases and J dropped 4; count of bases not matched to a gene: 1. Germline values: CDR1 MDHEN, CDR2 SYDVKM. The CDR3, as DNA: TGTGCCAGCAGTGACAGGGGGTCAGATACGCAGTATTTT. Protein product: CASSDRGSDTQYF.

The rearrangement uses TRBV10-3 and TRBJ2-3, with 11 bases identical to TRBD1. V was pared by 4 bases and J by 6 bases, with 9 bases of the junction left unmatched. The CDR3 contains 16 residues. Germline CDR1 and CDR2: ENHRY and SYGVKD. DNA of the CDR3: TGTGCCATCAGTGCCGGGACAGGGGGTTGGACGGATACGCAGTATTTT. Its protein product is CAISAGTGGWTDTQYF.

As concerns this clonotype: This sequence may be a read error, since a much larger clone differs from it by one base. The V call is TRBV29-1, the J call TRBJ2-7, with D tentatively TRBD1 or TRBD2 (5 bases each). This CDR3 has 16 residues. Germline CDR1 reads SQVTM; CDR2 reads ANQGSEA. V lost 6 bases and J 3 bases, leaving 24 bases between the germline ends. CDR3 in amino acids: CSVGPGTSGGSYEQYF. For the CDR3, the DNA is TGCAGCGTCGGACCCGGGACCAGTGGTGGTAGCTACGAGCAGTACTTC.

On this clonotype: This could be a read error, since a much larger clone is one nucleotide away. The chain employs TRBV2 and TRBJ1-1; D is undetermined. CDR1 is SNHLY and CDR2 is FYNNEI in the germline V gene. This CDR3 has 14 residues. CDR3 coding DNA: TGTGCCGGCAGTGCTTCTCTTAGGTTGACTGAAGCTTTCTTT. Translated, it gives CAGSASLRLTEAFF.

The chain carries TRBV5-6 and TRBJ2-7, with 9 bases aligning to TRBD2. V gave up 0 bases and J gave up 2 bases; unmatched junction bases: 3. The CDR3 is 15 residues long. The germline gives CDR1 SGHDT, CDR2 YYEEEE. The CDR3, as DNA: TGTGCCAGCAGCTTGGCTGCTAGCGGGGCCTACGAGCAGTACTTC. Residues: CASSLAASGAYEQYF.

This clonotype came up many times. The chain joins TRBV5-1 to TRBJ2-7; no firm D call. This CDR3 has 14 residues. Germline CDR1 and CDR2: SGHRS and YFSETQ. V lost 0 bases to trimming and J lost 0 bases, with 7 bases between them. The CDR3 here is CASSLGPDSYEQYF. CDR3 nucleotides: TGCGCCAGCAGCTTGGGTCCGGACTCCTACGAGCAGTACTTC.

This clonotype was seen only a few times. The V and J genes are TRBV28 and TRBJ2-5, with D hard to call. The CDR3 runs 13 residues. The germline gives CDR1 MDHEN, CDR2 SYDVKM. V was shortened by 1 base and J by 3 bases, with 6 bases between the two germline ends. The CDR3 sequence is CASSLFNEETQYF. The CDR3 DNA sequence: TGTGCCAGCAGTTTATTTAACGAAGAGACCCAGTACTTC.

This clonotype appeared a few times. The chain recombines TRBV30 with TRBJ2-7, with 9 bases that match TRBD1. J was trimmed by 6 bases and V by 5 bases; bases with no gene match: 8. The CDR3 contains 13 residues. Germline CDR1 is GTSNPN and CDR2 is SVGIG (reference sequence). CDR3 DNA: TGTGCCTGGGAGGACAGGGGAAGTTTCGAGCAGTACTTC. Amino acid sequence: CAWEDRGSFEQYF.

Of note for this clonotype: A much larger clonotype is one base distant, so this may be a read error. J is TRBJ2-7 and V is TRBV19; 8 nucleotides match TRBD1. The germline gives CDR1 LNHDA, CDR2 SQIVND (reference sequence). V lost 10 bases to trimming and J lost 4 bases; unmatched junction nucleotides: 15. CDR3 size: 15 residues. The CDR3 protein is CANAAGQGARYEQYF. The CDR3 DNA sequence: TGTGCCAACGCCGCCGGTCAGGGGGCCCGATACGAGCAGTACTTC.

The V gene is TRBV4-1, the J gene TRBJ2-3; 10 positions match TRBD2. J was trimmed by 4 bases and V by 1 base; bases with no gene match: 5. This CDR3 spans 16 amino acids. Germline-derived CDR1 and CDR2 are MGHRA and YSYEKL. Here the CDR3 reads CASSQGLAGVSDTQYF. The CDR3 DNA reads TGCGCCAGCAGCCAAGGCCTAGCGGGGGTGTCAGATACGCAGTATTTT.

This clonotype was recorded a few times. Here the CDR3 reads CASSQVPGSDEQYF. CDR3 in DNA: TGTGCCAGCAGCCAAGTACCAGGGTCGGACGAGCAGTACTTC. This chain links TRBV4-2 with TRBJ2-7, with D perhaps TRBD1 (5 bases). Trimming shortened V by 1 base and J by 5 bases, and 12 bases separated the two germline ends. The CDR3 runs to 14 residues. CDR1 and CDR2 from the germline V gene are LGHNA and YNFKEQ.

This clonotype was detected a few times. J is TRBJ1-4 and V is TRBV6-2 or TRBV6-3, with D unresolved. From germline, CDR1 is MNHEY and CDR2 SVGEGT. Trimming removed 2 bases at V and 7 bases at J, with 5 bases between. There are 12 residues in the CDR3. DNA of the CDR3: TGTGCCAGCAGTTACAGTTCTGAAAAACTGTTTTTT. Protein product: CASSYSSEKLFF.

This clonotype was recorded only once. V usage is TRBV27 and J usage is TRBJ2-1; D is ambiguous. The germline gives CDR1 MNHEY, CDR2 SMNVEV (reference sequence). This CDR3 has 12 amino acids. V lost 8 bases to trimming and J lost 8 bases, with 13 bases between them. The CDR3 DNA reads as TGTGCCAGCCATCATAGGGTTGATGAGCAGTTCTTC. It yields the protein CASHHRVDEQFF.

This clonotype was seen at least ten times. The V gene is TRBV19, the J gene TRBJ1-2; unclear D gene. V dropped 4 bases and J dropped 2 bases, with 17 bases sitting between them. The CDR3 runs 16 residues. The germline gives CDR1 LNHDA, CDR2 SQIVND (reference sequence). The CDR3 loop reads CASSTATRSANYGYTF. The CDR3 bases are TGTGCCAGTAGTACGGCAACCAGGAGCGCGAACTATGGCTACACCTTC.

This clonotype turned up a few times. The gene calls are TRBV12-3 or TRBV12-4 and TRBJ2-1; 10 bases match TRBD2. The ends lost 2 bases at V and 6 bases at J; junction bases unmatched: 4. This CDR3 is built from 15 residues. The CDR3 DNA reads as TGTGCCAGCAGTTTAAGTACTAGCGGGATCAATGAGCAGTTCTTC. It is translated as CASSLSTSGINEQFF.